Reported below is one T cell receptor beta chain. The sample originates from a study of blood T cell repertoires in COVID-19. Overall study: The origin of the acute and convalescent COVID-19 samples was the United States, Italy and Spain. PBMCs, B-cell-depleted T cells, or T cells provided the cDNA or gDNA that made up the material.

Per the original data handling: Estimated nucleated cell counts came from reference gene primer amplification. Method: immunoSEQ multiplex PCR; TCRdb's copy keeps in-frame clones and lacks some. That table furnishes V, J and clone size, whereas the DNA furnished D and trimming. The data show about 170,000 clones, about 88% seen once. From germline, CDR1 is GTSNPN and CDR2 SVGIG (reference sequence). The CDR3 contains 16 residues. With V trimmed by 0 bases and J by 4 bases, 7 bases remained unmatched. This clonotype was obtained from a man in his fifties or sixties with acute or convalescent COVID-19. Material for sequencing was peripheral blood. The chain carries TRBV30 and TRBJ1-2; 11 bases are shared with TRBD1. The CDR3 sequence: CAWSVPRTGGSYGYTF. CDR3 in DNA: TGTGCCTGGAGTGTTCCCAGGACAGGGGGCAGCTATGGCTACACCTTC.